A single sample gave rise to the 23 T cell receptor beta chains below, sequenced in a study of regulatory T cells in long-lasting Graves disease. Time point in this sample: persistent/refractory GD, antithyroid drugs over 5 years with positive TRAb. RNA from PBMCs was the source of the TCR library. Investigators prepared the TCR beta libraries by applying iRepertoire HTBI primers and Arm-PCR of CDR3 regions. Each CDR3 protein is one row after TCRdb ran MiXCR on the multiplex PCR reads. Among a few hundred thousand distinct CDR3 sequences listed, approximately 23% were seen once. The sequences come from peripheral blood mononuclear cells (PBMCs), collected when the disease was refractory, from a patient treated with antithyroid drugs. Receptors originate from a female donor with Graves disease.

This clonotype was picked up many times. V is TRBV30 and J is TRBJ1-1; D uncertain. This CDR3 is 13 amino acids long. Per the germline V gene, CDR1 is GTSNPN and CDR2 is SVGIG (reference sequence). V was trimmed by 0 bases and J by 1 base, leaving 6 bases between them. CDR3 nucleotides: TGTGCCTGGAGTGTTAGCCCGAACACTGAAGCTTTCTTT. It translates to CAWSVSPNTEAFF.

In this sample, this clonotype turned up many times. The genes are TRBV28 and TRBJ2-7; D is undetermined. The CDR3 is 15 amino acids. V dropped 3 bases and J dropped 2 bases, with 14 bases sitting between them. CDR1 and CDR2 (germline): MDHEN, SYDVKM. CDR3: CASSFQGAAPYEQYF. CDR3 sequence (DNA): TGTGCCAGCAGTTTCCAAGGAGCCGCACCCTACGAGCAGTACTTC.

Written as DNA, the CDR3 is TGTGCCAGCAGCTTAGCGTACGCGACCCCCGGGCAGTTCTTC. Protein sequence: CASSLAYATPGQFF. The chain recombines TRBV11-1 with TRBJ2-1; D is undetermined. CDR1 and CDR2 from the germline V gene are SGHAT and FQDESV (reference sequence). This CDR3 has 14 residues. Deletions cut 0 bases from V and 12 bases from J, with 15 bases between.

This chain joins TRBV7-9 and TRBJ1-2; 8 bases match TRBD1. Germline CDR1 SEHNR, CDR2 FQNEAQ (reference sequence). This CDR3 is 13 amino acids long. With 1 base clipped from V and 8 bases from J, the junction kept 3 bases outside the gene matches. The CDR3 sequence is CASSLEDREGYTF. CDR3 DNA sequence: TGTGCCAGCAGCTTAGAGGACAGGGAGGGCTACACCTTC.

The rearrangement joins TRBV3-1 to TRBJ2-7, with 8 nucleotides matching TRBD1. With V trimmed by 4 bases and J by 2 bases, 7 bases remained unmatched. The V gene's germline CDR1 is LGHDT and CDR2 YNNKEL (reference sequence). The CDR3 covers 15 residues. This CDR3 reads CASSPPWTGTYEQYF. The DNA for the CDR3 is TGTGCCAGCAGCCCTCCGTGGACAGGGACCTACGAGCAGTACTTC.

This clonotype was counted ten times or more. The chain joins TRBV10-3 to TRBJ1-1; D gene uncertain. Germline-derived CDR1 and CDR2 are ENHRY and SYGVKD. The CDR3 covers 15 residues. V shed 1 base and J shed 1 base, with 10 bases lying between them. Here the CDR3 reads CAISEFVQTNTEAFF. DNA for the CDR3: TGTGCCATCAGTGAGTTTGTACAGACGAACACTGAAGCTTTCTTT.

Written as DNA, the CDR3 is TGCAGTGCTAGTCCCAGCGGGGGGAGAAACTCCTACGAGCAGTACTTC. It encodes CSASPSGGRNSYEQYF. This sequence joins TRBV20-1 and TRBJ2-7, with 9 bases identical to TRBD2. CDR3 size: 16 residues. V shed 3 bases and J 0 bases; nucleotides not matched to a gene: 9. Germline lookup yields CDR1 DFQATT and CDR2 SNEGSKA (reference sequence).

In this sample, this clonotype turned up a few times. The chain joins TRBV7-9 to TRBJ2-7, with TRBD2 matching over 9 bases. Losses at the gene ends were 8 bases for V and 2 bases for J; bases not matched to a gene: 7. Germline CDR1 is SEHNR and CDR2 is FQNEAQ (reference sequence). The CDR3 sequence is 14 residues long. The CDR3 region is CASGFSGSTYEQYF. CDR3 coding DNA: TGTGCCAGCGGGTTTAGCGGGAGCACCTACGAGCAGTACTTC.

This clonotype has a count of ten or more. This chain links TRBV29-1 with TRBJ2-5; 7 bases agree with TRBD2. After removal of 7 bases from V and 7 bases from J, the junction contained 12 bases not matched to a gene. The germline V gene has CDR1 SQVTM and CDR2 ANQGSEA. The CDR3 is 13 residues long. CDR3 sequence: CSAVRLAESTQYF. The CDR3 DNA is TGCAGCGCCGTACGACTAGCCGAGTCGACCCAGTACTTC.

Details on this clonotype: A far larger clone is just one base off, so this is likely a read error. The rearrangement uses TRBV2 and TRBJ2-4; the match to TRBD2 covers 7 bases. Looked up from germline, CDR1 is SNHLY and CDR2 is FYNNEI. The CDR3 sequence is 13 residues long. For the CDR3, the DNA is TGTGCCAGCAGTTGGGGGGGGTCGGACATTCGGTACTTC. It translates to CASSWGGSDIRYF.

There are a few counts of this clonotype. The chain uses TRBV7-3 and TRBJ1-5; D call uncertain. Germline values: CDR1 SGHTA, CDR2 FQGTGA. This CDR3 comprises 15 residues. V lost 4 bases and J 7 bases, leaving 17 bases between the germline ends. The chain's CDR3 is CASSSSRWQVQPQHF. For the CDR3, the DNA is TGTGCCAGCAGCTCATCCAGGTGGCAAGTGCAGCCCCAGCATTTT.

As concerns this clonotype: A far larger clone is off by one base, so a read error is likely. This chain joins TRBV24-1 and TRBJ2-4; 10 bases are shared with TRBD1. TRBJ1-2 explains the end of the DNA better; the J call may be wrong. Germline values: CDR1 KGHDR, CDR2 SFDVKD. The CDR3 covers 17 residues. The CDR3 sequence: CATSPKGQGRGDYGYTF. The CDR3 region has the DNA TGTGCCACCAGTCCAAAGGGACAGGGGCGCGGTGACTATGGCTACACCTTC.

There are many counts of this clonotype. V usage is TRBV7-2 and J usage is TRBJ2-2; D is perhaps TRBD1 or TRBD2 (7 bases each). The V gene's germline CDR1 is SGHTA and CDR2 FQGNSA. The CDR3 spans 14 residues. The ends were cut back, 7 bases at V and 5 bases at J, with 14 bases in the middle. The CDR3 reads CASMGGTVTGELFF. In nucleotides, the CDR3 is TGTGCCAGCATGGGAGGGACAGTAACCGGGGAGCTGTTTTTT.

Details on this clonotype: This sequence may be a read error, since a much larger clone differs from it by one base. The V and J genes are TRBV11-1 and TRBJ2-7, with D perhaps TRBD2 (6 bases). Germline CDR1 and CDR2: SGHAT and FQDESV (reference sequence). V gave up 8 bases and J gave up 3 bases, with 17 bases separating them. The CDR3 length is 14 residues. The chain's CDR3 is CASGRGGLNYEQYF. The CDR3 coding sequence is TGTGCCAGCGGCCGGGGAGGATTGAACTACGAGCAGTACTTC.

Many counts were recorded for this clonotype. The CDR3 nucleotides read TGTGCCAGCAGGACGACTAGCGGGGGGGCCAATGAGCAGTTCTTC. Its protein product is CASRTTSGGANEQFF. The V gene is TRBV2, the J gene TRBJ2-1, with 14 bases lining up with TRBD2. CDR3 size: 15 residues. V shed 6 bases, J shed 6 bases, and the junction held 4 bases outside the gene matches. CDR1 is SNHLY and CDR2 is FYNNEI in the germline V gene.

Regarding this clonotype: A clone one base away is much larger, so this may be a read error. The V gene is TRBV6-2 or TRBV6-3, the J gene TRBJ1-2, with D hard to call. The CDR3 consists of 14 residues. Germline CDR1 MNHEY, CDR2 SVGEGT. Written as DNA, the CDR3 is TGTGCCGGCAGTGAACCAATGGGCTCCTATGGCTACACCTTC. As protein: CAGSEPMGSYGYTF.

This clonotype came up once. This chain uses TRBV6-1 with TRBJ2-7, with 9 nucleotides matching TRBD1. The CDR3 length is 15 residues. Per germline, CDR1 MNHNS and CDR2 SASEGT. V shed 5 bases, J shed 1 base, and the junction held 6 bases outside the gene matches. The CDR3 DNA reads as TGTGCCAGCAGTAGACGACAGGGGGTTTCCTACGAGCAGTACTTC. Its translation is CASSRRQGVSYEQYF.

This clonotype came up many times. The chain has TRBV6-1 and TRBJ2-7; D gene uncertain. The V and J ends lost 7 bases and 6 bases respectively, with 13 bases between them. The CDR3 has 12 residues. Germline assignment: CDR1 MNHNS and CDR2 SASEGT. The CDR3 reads CASIGPGREQYF. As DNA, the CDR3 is TGTGCCAGCATAGGACCTGGACGCGAGCAGTACTTC.

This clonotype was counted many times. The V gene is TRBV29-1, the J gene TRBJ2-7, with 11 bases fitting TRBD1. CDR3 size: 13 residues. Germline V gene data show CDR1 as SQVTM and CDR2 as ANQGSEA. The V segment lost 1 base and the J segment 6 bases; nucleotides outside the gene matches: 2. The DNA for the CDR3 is TGCAGCGTTGAAGGGACAGGGGGCGGCGAGCAGTACTTC. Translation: CSVEGTGGGEQYF.

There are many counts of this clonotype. The CDR3, as DNA: TGTGCCACCAGTGATAGTGGGAACACTGAAGCTTTCTTT. This gives the protein CATSDSGNTEAFF. This chain connects TRBV24-1 to TRBJ1-1; D call uncertain. This CDR3 comprises 13 residues. The germline V gene has CDR1 KGHDR and CDR2 SFDVKD. Trimming pared 3 bases from V and 1 base from J, leaving 5 bases between.

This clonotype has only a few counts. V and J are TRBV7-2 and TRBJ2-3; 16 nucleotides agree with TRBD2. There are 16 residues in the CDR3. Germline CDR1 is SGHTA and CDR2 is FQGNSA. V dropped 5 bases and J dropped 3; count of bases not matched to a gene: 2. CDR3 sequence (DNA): TGTGCCAGCAGCCTGGGACTAGCGGGGGGGACAGATACGCAGTATTTT. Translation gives CASSLGLAGGTDTQYF.

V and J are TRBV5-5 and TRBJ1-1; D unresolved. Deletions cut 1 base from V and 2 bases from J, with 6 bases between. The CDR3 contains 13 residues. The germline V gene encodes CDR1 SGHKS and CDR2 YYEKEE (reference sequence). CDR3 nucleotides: TGTGCCAGCAGCTTGATCGATAACACTGAAGCTTTCTTT. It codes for CASSLIDNTEAFF.

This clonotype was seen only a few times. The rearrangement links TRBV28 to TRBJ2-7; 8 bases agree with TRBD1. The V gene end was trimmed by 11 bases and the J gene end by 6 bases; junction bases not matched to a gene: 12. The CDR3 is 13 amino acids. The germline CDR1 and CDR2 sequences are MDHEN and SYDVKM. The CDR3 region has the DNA TGTGCCGGCCAACGGACAGGGAATATCGAGCAGTACTTC. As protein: CAGQRTGNIEQYF. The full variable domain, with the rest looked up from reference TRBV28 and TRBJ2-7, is DVKVTQSSRYLVKRTGEKVFLECVQDMDHENMFWYRQDPGLGLRLIYFSYDVKMKEKGDIPEGYSVSREKKERFSLILESASTNQTSMYLCAGQRTGNIEQYFGPGTRLTVT.